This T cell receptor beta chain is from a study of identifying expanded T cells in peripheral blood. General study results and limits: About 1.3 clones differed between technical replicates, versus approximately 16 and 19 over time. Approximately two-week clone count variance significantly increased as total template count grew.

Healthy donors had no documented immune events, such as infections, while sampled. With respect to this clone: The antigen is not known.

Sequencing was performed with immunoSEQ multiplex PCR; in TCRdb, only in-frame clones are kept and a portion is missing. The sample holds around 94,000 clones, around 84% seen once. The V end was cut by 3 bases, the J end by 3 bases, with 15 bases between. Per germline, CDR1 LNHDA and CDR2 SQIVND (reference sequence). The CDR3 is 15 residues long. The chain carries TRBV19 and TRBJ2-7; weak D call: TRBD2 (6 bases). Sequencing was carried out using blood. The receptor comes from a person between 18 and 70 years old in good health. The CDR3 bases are TGTGCCAGTAGTATGCGGGGATCAAAAAACTACGAGCAGTACTTC. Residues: CASSMRGSKNYEQYF.